This TCR beta chain was sequenced during a study of human thymus T cells. TCRdb's copy holds only in-frame clones and misses some; the assay was immunoSEQ multiplex PCR. The table has tens of thousands of clones, 94% seen once. Germline V lookup: CDR1 MNHEY, CDR2 SMNVEV (reference sequence). The V gene lost 3 bases and the J gene lost 5 bases, with 7 bases spanning the gap. CDR3 length: 13 amino acids. This receptor was obtained from a boy in the first two years of life with a congenital heart defect but otherwise immunologically healthy. V usage is TRBV27 and J usage is TRBJ2-2; D remains unclear. Sequenced sample: blood. The CDR3 here is CASSLGSTGELFF. Written as DNA, the CDR3 is TGTGCCAGCAGTTTGGGCAGTACCGGGGAGCTGTTTTTT.